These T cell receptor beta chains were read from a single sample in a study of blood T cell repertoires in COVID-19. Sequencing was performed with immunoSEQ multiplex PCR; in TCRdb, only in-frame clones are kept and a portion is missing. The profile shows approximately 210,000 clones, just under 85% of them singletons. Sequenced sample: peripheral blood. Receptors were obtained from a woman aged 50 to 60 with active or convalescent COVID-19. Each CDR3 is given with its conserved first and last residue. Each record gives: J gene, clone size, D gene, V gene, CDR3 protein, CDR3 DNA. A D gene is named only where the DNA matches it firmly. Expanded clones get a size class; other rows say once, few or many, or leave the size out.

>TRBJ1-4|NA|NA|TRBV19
CASSMGGREGEKLFF
TGTGCCAGTAGTATGGGAGGGAGAGAAGGAGAAAAACTGTTTTTT
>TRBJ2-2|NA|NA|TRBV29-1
CSVRHGAGETGELFF
TGCAGCGTCCGTCACGGGGCAGGGGAAACCGGGGAGCTGTTTTTT
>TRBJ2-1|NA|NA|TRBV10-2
CASSEVTDYNEQFF
TGCGCCAGCAGTGAGGTGACAGACTACAATGAGCAGTTCTTC
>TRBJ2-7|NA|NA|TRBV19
CASNDGSGYEQYF
TGTGCCAGTAACGATGGTTCGGGCTACGAGCAGTACTTC
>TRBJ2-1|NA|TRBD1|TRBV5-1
CASRRTGPPSYNEQFF
TGCGCCAGCAGGAGGACAGGCCCGCCCTCCTACAATGAGCAGTTCTTC
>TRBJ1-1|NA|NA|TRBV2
CASTENRGTEAFF
TGTGCCAGCACTGAAAACCGAGGGACTGAAGCTTTCTTT
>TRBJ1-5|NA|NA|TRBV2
CASSGQGTGQPQHF
TGTGCCAGCAGTGGTCAGGGCACAGGTCAGCCCCAGCATTTT
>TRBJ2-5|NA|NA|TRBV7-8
CASSLFGGETQYF
TGTGCCAGCAGCTTATTTGGGGGGGAGACCCAGTACTTC
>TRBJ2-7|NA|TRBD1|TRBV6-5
CAGKTGASYEQYF
TGTGCCGGTAAGACAGGGGCCTCCTACGAGCAGTACTTC
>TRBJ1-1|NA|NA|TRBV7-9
CASSLTGGYMNTEAFF
TGTGCCAGCAGCTTAACCGGGGGTTATATGAACACTGAAGCTTTCTTT
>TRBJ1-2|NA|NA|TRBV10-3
CAISEYISNYGYTF
TGTGCCATCAGTGAGTACATCTCTAACTATGGCTACACCTTC
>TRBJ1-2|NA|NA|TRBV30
CAWSVPGGVSYGYTF
TGTGCCTGGAGTGTACCTGGGGGCGTAAGCTATGGCTACACCTTC
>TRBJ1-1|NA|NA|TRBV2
CALQGLLNTEAFF
TGTGCCTTACAGGGTCTTCTGAACACTGAAGCTTTCTTT
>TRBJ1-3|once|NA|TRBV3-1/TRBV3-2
CASSQEGGFGNTIYF
TGTGCCAGCAGCCAAGAGGGAGGGTTTGGAAACACCATATATTTT
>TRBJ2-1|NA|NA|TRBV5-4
CASTPIRVSSYNEQFF
TGTGCCAGCACCCCGATTCGGGTTAGCTCCTACAATGAGCAGTTCTTC
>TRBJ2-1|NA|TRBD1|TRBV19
CASSFGQGRHNEQFF
TGTGCCAGTAGTTTCGGACAGGGTCGACACAATGAGCAGTTCTTC
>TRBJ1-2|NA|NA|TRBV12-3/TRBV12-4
CAGFGRGDGYTF
TGTGCCGGATTTGGCAGGGGAGATGGCTACACCTTC
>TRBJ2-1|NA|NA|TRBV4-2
CASSQARETHNEQFF
TGTGCCAGCAGCCAAGCCCGGGAGACCCACAATGAGCAGTTCTTC
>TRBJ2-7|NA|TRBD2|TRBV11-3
CASSISGGSYEQYF
TGTGCCAGCAGTATTAGCGGGGGCTCCTACGAGCAGTACTTC
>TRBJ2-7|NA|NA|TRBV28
CASSADGGAGIPYEQYF
TGTGCCAGCAGTGCGGACGGGGGTGCAGGGATACCCTACGAGCAGTACTTC
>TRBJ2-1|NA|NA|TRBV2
CASSVHPQSDEQFF
TGTGCCAGCAGTGTTCACCCCCAATCGGATGAGCAGTTCTTC
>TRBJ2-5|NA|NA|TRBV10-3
CAISEFGETQYF
TGTGCCATCAGTGAGTTCGGGGAGACCCAGTACTTC
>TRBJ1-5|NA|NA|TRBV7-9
CASSLAAEGQPQHF
TGTGCCAGCAGCTTAGCGGCAGAGGGCCAGCCCCAGCATTTT
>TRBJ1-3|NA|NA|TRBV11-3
CASSPRTREPKGNTIYF
TGTGCCAGCAGCCCCCGGACACGCGAACCGAAAGGAAACACCATATATTTT
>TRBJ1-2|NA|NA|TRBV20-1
CSASRGYTF
TGCAGTGCTAGCCGTGGCTACACCTTC
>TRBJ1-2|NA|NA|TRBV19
CASSLRQPYGYTF
TGTGCCAGTAGTTTGAGGCAGCCATATGGCTACACCTTC
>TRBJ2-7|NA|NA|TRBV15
CATSRSSTGTYEQYF
TGTGCCACCAGCAGATCTTCTACAGGGACCTACGAGCAGTACTTC
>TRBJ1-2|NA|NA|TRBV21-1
CASSKEGTGDGYTF
TGTGCCAGCAGCAAAGAAGGGACAGGGGATGGCTACACCTTC
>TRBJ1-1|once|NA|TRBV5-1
CASSLERAGYTEAFF
TGCGCCAGCAGCTTGGAACGGGCAGGGTACACTGAAGCTTTCTTT
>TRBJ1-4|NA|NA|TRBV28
CASRRFATNEKLFF
TGTGCCAGCAGGAGGTTTGCAACTAATGAAAAACTGTTTTTT
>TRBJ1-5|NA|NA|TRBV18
CASSPREASNQPQHF
TGTGCCAGCTCACCACGCGAAGCTAGCAATCAGCCCCAGCATTTT
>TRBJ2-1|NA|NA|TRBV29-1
CSVDRRAGASYNEQFF
TGCAGCGTTGACCGAAGGGCAGGGGCCTCCTACAATGAGCAGTTCTTC
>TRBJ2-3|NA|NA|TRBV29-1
CSVENSPTSTDTQYF
TGCAGCGTTGAAAACTCTCCAACTAGCACAGATACGCAGTATTTT
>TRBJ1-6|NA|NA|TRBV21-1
CASSKVVRPDYNSPLHF
TGTGCCAGCAGCAAAGTTGTCAGGCCTGACTATAATTCACCCCTCCACTTT
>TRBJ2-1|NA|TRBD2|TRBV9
CASSVDSGSHNEQFF
TGTGCCAGCAGCGTAGATAGCGGGAGCCACAATGAGCAGTTCTTC
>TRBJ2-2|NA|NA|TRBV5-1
CASSFSGALNTGELFF
TGCGCCAGCAGCTTTTCAGGGGCCCTGAACACCGGGGAGCTGTTTTTT
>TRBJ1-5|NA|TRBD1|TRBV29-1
CSVGTDRVQPQHF
TGCAGCGTTGGAACTGACAGGGTCCAGCCCCAGCATTTT
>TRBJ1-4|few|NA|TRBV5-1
CASSPEAPEKLFF
TGCGCCAGCAGCCCGGAGGCCCCTGAAAAACTGTTTTTT
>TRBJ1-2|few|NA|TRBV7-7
CASSLGRRGRKLPVNYGYTF
TGTGCCAGCAGCTTAGGGCGTCGAGGGCGGAAGTTACCCGTTAACTATGGCTACACCTTC
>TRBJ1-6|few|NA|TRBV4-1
CASSQVEGSSSPLHF
TGCGCCAGCAGCCAAGTGGAGGGGTCGAGTTCACCCCTCCACTTT
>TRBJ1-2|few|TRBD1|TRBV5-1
CASSEGQGSSYTF
TGCGCCAGCTCCGAGGGACAGGGTAGTAGCTACACCTTC
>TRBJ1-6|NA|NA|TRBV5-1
CASSLVPGPYNSPLHF
TGCGCCAGCAGCTTGGTACCAGGGCCTTATAATTCACCCCTCCACTTT
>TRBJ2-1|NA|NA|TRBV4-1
CASSQDKARSSNEQFF
TGCGCCAGCAGCCAAGATAAGGCTAGGAGTTCCAATGAGCAGTTCTTC
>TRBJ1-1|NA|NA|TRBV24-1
CATADGDTEAFF
TGTGCCACCGCCGACGGAGACACTGAAGCTTTCTTT
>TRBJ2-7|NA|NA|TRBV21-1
CASTKRGREGPVDEQYF
TGTGCCAGCACGAAAAGGGGGAGGGAGGGCCCCGTCGACGAGCAGTACTTC
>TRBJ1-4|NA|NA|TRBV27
CASSLNRENEKLFF
TGTGCCAGCAGTCTAAACAGGGAGAATGAAAAACTGTTTTTT